This is a list of T cell receptor beta chains from one sample in a study of cytomegalovirus exposure and HLA in healthy donors. Measured with immunoSEQ multiplex PCR; TCRdb has only the in-frame clones, and not every one. The sample gives approximately 85,000 clones, approximately 65% of which show up once; about 5% is in the top ten. The sample comprised PBMCs. The receptors shown here come from a young woman in good health and CMV-seropositive. Each CDR3 is given with its conserved first and last residue. The order of the fields is clone size, J gene, V gene, D gene, CDR3 protein, CDR3 DNA. The D gene is left open where the match is weak. Size is omitted from some rows. Given values are once, few, many or a class for expanded clones.

clone size: -; J gene: TRBJ2-5; V gene: TRBV19; D gene: TRBD2; CDR3 protein: CASSPRTSGARETQYF; CDR3 DNA: TGTGCCAGTAGTCCCCGGACTAGCGGGGCCCGGGAGACCCAGTACTTC
clone size: -; J gene: TRBJ2-5; V gene: TRBV15; D gene: TRBD1; CDR3 protein: CATSRVGQGRETQYF; CDR3 DNA: TGTGCCACCAGCAGAGTGGGACAGGGCAGAGAGACCCAGTACTTC
clone size: -; J gene: TRBJ2-2; V gene: TRBV4-1; D gene: TRBD2; CDR3 protein: CASSQVSGGAANTGELFF; CDR3 DNA: TGCGCCAGCAGCCAAGTTAGCGGGGGGGCGGCGAACACCGGGGAGCTGTTTTTT
clone size: -; J gene: TRBJ2-1; V gene: TRBV11-3; D gene: TRBD2; CDR3 protein: CASSLAGGAGNEQFF; CDR3 DNA: TGTGCCAGCAGCTTAGCCGGGGGGGCGGGAAATGAGCAGTTCTTC
clone size: -; J gene: TRBJ1-2; V gene: TRBV2; D gene: TRBD1; CDR3 protein: CASSAAGGGNYGYTF; CDR3 DNA: TGTGCCAGCAGTGCAGCAGGGGGCGGTAACTATGGCTACACCTTC
clone size: -; J gene: TRBJ2-2; V gene: TRBV5-4; D gene: TRBD1; CDR3 protein: CASSRTGGELFF; CDR3 DNA: TGTGCCAGCAGCAGGACAGGCGGGGAGCTGTTTTTT
clone size: -; J gene: TRBJ1-5; V gene: TRBV7-9; D gene: -; CDR3 protein: CASGPGGSNQPQHF; CDR3 DNA: TGTGCCAGCGGTCCCGGGGGTAGCAATCAGCCCCAGCATTTT
clone size: -; J gene: TRBJ2-7; V gene: TRBV6-5; D gene: TRBD1; CDR3 protein: CASSRDRAGYEQYF; CDR3 DNA: TGTGCCAGCAGTCGCGACAGGGCAGGCTACGAGCAGTACTTC
clone size: -; J gene: TRBJ2-5; V gene: TRBV7-9; D gene: TRBD2; CDR3 protein: CASSSTGTSRFQETQYF; CDR3 DNA: TGTGCCAGCAGCTCTACGGGGACTAGCAGGTTCCAAGAGACCCAGTACTTC
clone size: -; J gene: TRBJ1-3; V gene: TRBV7-9; D gene: -; CDR3 protein: CASAASGNTIYF; CDR3 DNA: TGTGCCAGCGCGGCCTCTGGAAACACCATATATTTT
clone size: -; J gene: TRBJ1-1; V gene: TRBV5-1; D gene: -; CDR3 protein: CASSAGMNTEAFF; CDR3 DNA: TGCGCCAGCAGCGCAGGGATGAACACTGAAGCTTTCTTT
clone size: -; J gene: TRBJ2-1; V gene: TRBV4-3; D gene: TRBD2; CDR3 protein: CASSQDSVGGEYNEQFF; CDR3 DNA: TGCGCCAGCAGCCAAGATTCAGTCGGGGGGGAATACAATGAGCAGTTCTTC
clone size: -; J gene: TRBJ2-7; V gene: TRBV27; D gene: TRBD1; CDR3 protein: CASSLSTGGKYEQYF; CDR3 DNA: TGTGCCAGCAGTTTATCTACAGGGGGGAAGTACGAGCAGTACTTC
clone size: -; J gene: TRBJ2-7; V gene: TRBV2; D gene: -; CDR3 protein: CASRRVLVNYEQYF; CDR3 DNA: TGTGCCAGCAGGAGGGTATTGGTGAATTACGAGCAGTACTTC
clone size: -; J gene: TRBJ2-3; V gene: TRBV7-2; D gene: -; CDR3 protein: CASSPWEAVDTQYF; CDR3 DNA: TGTGCCAGCAGCCCCTGGGAGGCGGTAGATACGCAGTATTTT
clone size: -; J gene: TRBJ2-1; V gene: TRBV7-2; D gene: TRBD2; CDR3 protein: CASSPQRTSGGYYNEQFF; CDR3 DNA: TGTGCCAGCAGCCCTCAGCGGACTAGCGGGGGTTACTACAATGAGCAGTTCTTC
clone size: -; J gene: TRBJ2-2; V gene: TRBV27; D gene: TRBD2; CDR3 protein: CASSPSPGLAGTGELFF; CDR3 DNA: TGTGCCAGCAGTCCTTCTCCGGGACTAGCGGGGACCGGGGAGCTGTTTTTT
clone size: -; J gene: TRBJ2-7; V gene: TRBV4-1; D gene: -; CDR3 protein: CASSPTFSNQIYEQYF; CDR3 DNA: TGCGCCAGCAGTCCTACTTTCTCAAACCAAATCTACGAGCAGTACTTC
clone size: few; J gene: TRBJ1-2; V gene: TRBV9; D gene: -; CDR3 protein: CASTREGSGYTF; CDR3 DNA: TGTGCCAGCACCAGGGAGGGTTCTGGCTACACCTTC
clone size: -; J gene: TRBJ2-1; V gene: TRBV5-4; D gene: TRBD1; CDR3 protein: CASYSGTVVNEQFF; CDR3 DNA: TGTGCCAGCTACTCCGGGACAGTAGTCAATGAGCAGTTCTTC